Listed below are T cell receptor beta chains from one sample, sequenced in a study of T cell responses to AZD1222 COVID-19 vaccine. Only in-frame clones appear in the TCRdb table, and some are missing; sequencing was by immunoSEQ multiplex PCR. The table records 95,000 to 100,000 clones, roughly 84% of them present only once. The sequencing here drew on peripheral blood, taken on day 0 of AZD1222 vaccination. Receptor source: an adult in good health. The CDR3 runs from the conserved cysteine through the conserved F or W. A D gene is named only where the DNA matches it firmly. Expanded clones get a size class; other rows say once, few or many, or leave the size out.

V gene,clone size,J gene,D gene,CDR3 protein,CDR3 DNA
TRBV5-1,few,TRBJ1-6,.,CASSSVPGGGTPLHF,TGCGCCAGCAGTTCAGTCCCCGGTGGCGGGACACCCCTCCACTTT
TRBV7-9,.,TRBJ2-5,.,CASSPNQETQYF,TGTGCCAGCAGTCCAAACCAAGAGACCCAGTACTTC
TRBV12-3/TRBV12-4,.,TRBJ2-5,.,CASSLRETQYF,TGTGCCAGCAGCTTACGGGAGACCCAGTACTTC
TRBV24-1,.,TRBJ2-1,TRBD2,CATSDPSGLNEQFF,TGTGCCACCAGTGACCCTAGCGGGTTAAATGAGCAGTTCTTC
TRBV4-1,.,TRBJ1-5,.,CASSPFVRVNQPQHF,TGCGCCAGCAGCCCGTTCGTCAGGGTCAATCAGCCCCAGCATTTT
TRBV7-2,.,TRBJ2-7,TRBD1,CASSVRDRGPYEQYF,TGTGCCAGCAGCGTCCGGGACAGGGGCCCCTACGAGCAGTACTTC
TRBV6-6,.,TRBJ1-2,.,CASSYSQERAGYTF,TGTGCCAGCAGTTACTCACAGGAAAGAGCTGGCTACACCTTC
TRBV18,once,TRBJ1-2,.,CASSPPGFDGYTF,TGTGCCAGCTCACCACCAGGGTTTGATGGCTACACCTTC
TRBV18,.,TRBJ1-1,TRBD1,CASSQGTGDEAFF,TGTGCCAGCTCCCAGGGGACAGGGGATGAAGCTTTCTTT
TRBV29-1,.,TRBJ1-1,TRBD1,CSVAGTANTEAFF,TGCAGCGTGGCCGGGACAGCCAACACTGAAGCTTTCTTT
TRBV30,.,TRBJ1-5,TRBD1,CAWSVGQEVPMQHF,TGTGCCTGGAGTGTCGGACAGGAAGTACCTATGCAGCATTTT
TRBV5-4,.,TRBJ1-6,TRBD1,CASSLDRGNSPLHF,TGTGCCAGCAGCTTGGACAGGGGTAATTCACCCCTCCACTTT
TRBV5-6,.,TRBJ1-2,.,CASSPWGSYGYTF,TGTGCCAGCAGCCCCTGGGGGTCTTATGGCTACACCTTC
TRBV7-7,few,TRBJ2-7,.,CASSLISRVGSYEQYF,TGTGCCAGCAGCTTAATCTCACGGGTCGGGTCCTACGAGCAGTACTTC
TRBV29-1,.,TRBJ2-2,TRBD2,CSVAPISGSTGELFF,TGCAGCGTCGCCCCAATTAGCGGGTCCACCGGGGAGCTGTTTTTT
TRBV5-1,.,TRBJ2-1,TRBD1,CASSSLGQDNEQFF,TGCGCCAGCAGCTCCCTTGGACAGGACAATGAGCAGTTCTTC
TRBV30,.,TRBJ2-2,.,CAWSFGGSAGELFF,TGTGCCTGGAGTTTCGGTGGATCAGCCGGGGAGCTGTTTTTT
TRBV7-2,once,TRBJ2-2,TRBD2,CASSLASGMNTGELFF,TGTGCCAGCAGCTTAGCTAGCGGGATGAACACCGGGGAGCTGTTTTTT
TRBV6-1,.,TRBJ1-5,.,CASSEYGGLIAQHF,TGTGCCAGCAGTGAATACGGGGGCCTAATAGCCCAGCATTTT
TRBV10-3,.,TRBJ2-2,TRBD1,CAISDQTGAGELFF,TGTGCCATCAGTGACCAAACAGGGGCCGGGGAGCTGTTTTTT
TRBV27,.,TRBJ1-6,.,CASSLQEGGYSPLHF,TGTGCCAGCAGTTTACAGGAGGGGGGATATTCACCCCTCCACTTT
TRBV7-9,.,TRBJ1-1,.,CASSLGTSGFVNTEAFF,TGTGCCAGCAGCTTAGGAACCTCCGGTTTCGTGAACACTGAAGCTTTCTTT
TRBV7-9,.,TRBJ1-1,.,CASSLSPGVNTEAFF,TGTGCCAGCAGTTTATCGCCGGGGGTGAACACTGAAGCTTTCTTT
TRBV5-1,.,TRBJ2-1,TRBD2,CASSAAVAGIYNEQFF,TGCGCCAGCAGCGCGGCGGTAGCGGGCATCTACAATGAGCAGTTCTTC
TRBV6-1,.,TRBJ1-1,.,CASSEFGAQGTEAFF,TGTGCCAGCAGTGAATTCGGGGCCCAGGGCACTGAAGCTTTCTTT
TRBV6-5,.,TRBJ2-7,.,CASSPPTYEQYF,TGTGCCAGCAGCCCCCCCACCTACGAGCAGTACTTC
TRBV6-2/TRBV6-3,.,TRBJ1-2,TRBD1,CASSWTGINVYGYTF,TGTGCCAGCAGTTGGACAGGGATTAATGTCTATGGCTACACCTTC
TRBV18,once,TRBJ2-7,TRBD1,CATSTGGEQYF,TGTGCCACCTCGACAGGGGGCGAGCAGTACTTC
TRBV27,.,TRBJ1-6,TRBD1,CASGDRGSPLHF,TGTGCCAGCGGTGACAGGGGATCACCCCTCCACTTT
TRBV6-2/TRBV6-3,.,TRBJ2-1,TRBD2,CASSLLSSGDYNEQFF,TGTGCCAGCAGTTTACTTTCTAGCGGGGATTACAATGAGCAGTTCTTC
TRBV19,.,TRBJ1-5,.,CASSIGIFSNQPQHF,TGTGCCAGTAGTATCGGGATTTTTAGCAATCAGCCCCAGCATTTT
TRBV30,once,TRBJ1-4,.,CAWSFSEKLFF,TGTGCCTGGTCCTTTTCTGAAAAACTGTTTTTT
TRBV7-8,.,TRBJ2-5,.,CASSRGTTQYF,TGTGCCAGCAGTCGGGGGACGACCCAGTACTTC
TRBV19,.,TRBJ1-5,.,CASSIPGVNQPQHF,TGTGCCAGTAGTATCCCAGGGGTTAATCAGCCCCAGCATTTT
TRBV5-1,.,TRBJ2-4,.,CASSLAGKNIQYF,TGCGCCAGCAGCTTGGCCGGGAAAAACATTCAGTACTTC
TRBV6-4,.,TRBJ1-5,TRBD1,CASSDSLKDREIQPQHF,TGTGCCAGCAGTGACTCCTTGAAGGACAGGGAAATTCAGCCCCAGCATTTT
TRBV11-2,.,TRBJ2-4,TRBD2,CASSSLGLAGGQGIQYF,TGTGCCAGCAGCTCGCTAGGACTAGCGGGAGGACAGGGCATTCAGTACTTC
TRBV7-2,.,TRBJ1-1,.,CASSLALRGLTEAFF,TGTGCCAGCAGCTTAGCGCTGAGGGGTCTCACTGAAGCTTTCTTT
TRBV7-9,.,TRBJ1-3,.,CASSLQGVAGNTIYF,TGTGCCAGCAGCTTACAGGGAGTGGCTGGAAACACCATATATTTT
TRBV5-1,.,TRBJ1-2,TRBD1,CASSLETGVIYGYTF,TGCGCCAGCAGCTTGGAGACAGGGGTTATATATGGCTACACCTTC
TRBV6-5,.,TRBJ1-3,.,CASSLTETGNTIYF,TGTGCCAGCAGTCTGACTGAGACGGGAAACACCATATATTTT
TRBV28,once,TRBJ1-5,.,CASSIHLQSPHPRSYQPQHF,TGTGCCAGCAGCATCCACCTGCAGTCGCCTCACCCTCGGTCCTATCAGCCCCAGCATTTT
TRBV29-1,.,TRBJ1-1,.,CSVVGGSSNTEAFF,TGCAGCGTCGTGGGGGGCAGCTCGAACACTGAAGCTTTCTTT
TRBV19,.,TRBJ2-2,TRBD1,CASTPRTGNNGELFF,TGTGCCAGTACCCCTAGGACAGGGAATAACGGGGAGCTGTTTTTT
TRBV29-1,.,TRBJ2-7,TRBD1,CSVIGTGVSYEQYF,TGCAGCGTAATAGGAACAGGGGTTTCCTACGAGCAGTACTTC
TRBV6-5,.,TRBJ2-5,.,CASSYGKETQYF,TGTGCCAGCAGTTACGGTAAAGAGACCCAGTACTTC
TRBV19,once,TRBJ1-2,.,CAINSGVSANGYTF,TGTGCCATCAATAGTGGGGTTTCCGCGAATGGCTACACCTTC
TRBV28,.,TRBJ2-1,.,CASRSGYNEQFF,TGTGCCAGTCGTTCAGGATACAATGAGCAGTTCTTC
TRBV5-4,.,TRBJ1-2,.,CASSLDAYGYTF,TGTGCCAGCAGCTTGGACGCCTATGGCTACACCTTC
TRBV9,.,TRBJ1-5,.,CASSVGGGVYSNQPQHF,TGTGCCAGCAGCGTAGGCGGTGGGGTTTACAGCAATCAGCCCCAGCATTTT
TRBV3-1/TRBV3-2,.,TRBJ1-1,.,CASSQSSTGNTEAFF,TGTGCCAGCAGCCAAAGTTCCACAGGTAACACTGAAGCTTTCTTT
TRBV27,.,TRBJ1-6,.,CASSLVGAAPNNSPLHF,TGTGCCAGCAGTTTAGTTGGTGCGGCACCTAATAATTCACCCCTCCACTTT
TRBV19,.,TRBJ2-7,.,CASSPPDRLYEQYF,TGTGCCAGTAGTCCCCCCGACAGACTCTACGAGCAGTACTTC
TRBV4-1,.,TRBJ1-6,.,CASSLTYNSPLHF,TGCGCCAGCAGTCTGACCTATAATTCACCCCTCCACTTT
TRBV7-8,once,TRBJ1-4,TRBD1,CASSLTTGGSAKLFF,TGTGCCAGCAGCTTAACCACAGGGGGCTCCGCAAAACTGTTTTTT
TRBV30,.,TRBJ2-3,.,CAWRGAGTQYF,TGTGCCTGGAGGGGAGCTGGTACGCAGTATTTT
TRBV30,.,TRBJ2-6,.,CAWSVQTGANVLTF,TGTGCCTGGAGTGTTCAAACTGGGGCCAACGTCCTGACTTTC